This TCR beta chain was found in a study of blood T cell repertoires in COVID-19. CDR3 length equals 15 residues. Germline values: CDR1 SGHVS, CDR2 FNYEAQ. J gave up 3 bases and V 1 base, and 5 bases lay outside the gene matches. Sequencing used immunoSEQ multiplex PCR; TCRdb keeps in-frame clones, though not all of them. Counted here are some 240,000 clones, about 86% occurring once; the ten biggest clones make up roughly 3.1%. In terms of age and location, participants ranged from roughly 18 to 100 years and lived in about two dozen US areas. The source of this sequence is a man aged 50 or older who had recovered from COVID-19. The chain uses TRBV7-6 and TRBJ1-2; TRBD1 matches 7 bases. Specimen: PBMCs or T cells enriched from blood (not recorded which). CDR3 sequence: CASSLGQGTDYGYTF. The CDR3 DNA is TGTGCCAGCAGCTTAGGACAGGGTACCGACTATGGCTACACCTTC. Drawing the rest from reference TRBV7-6 and TRBJ1-2, the complete variable domain is GAGVSQSPRYKVTKRGQDVALRCDPISGHVSLYWYRQALGQGPEFLTYFNYEAQQDKSGLPNDRFSAERPEGSISTLTIQRTEQRDSAMYRCASSLGQGTDYGYTFGSGTRLTVV.